This T cell receptor beta chain was recorded in a study of blood T cells in healthy people across ages. Through a sample-barcoded 5' primer and a J-beta primer mix, a second PCR was run for roughly 6 to 12 cycles. One entry per CDR3 protein, called by TCRdb with MiXCR from the 5' RACE reads. The data contain under 800,000 distinct CDR3 sequences, roughly two fifths of them singletons. Germline loops: CDR1 SEHNR, CDR2 FQNEAQ (reference sequence). The CDR3 covers 17 residues. With V trimmed by 0 bases and J by 2 bases, 5 bases remained unmatched. For this clonotype: Its target is unknown.

Study results and caveats: It was the long-lived donors that had more naive CD4+ cells and higher diversity than aged donors. Naive T cell percentage and TCR beta diversity correlated strongly. Investigators treated diversity estimates from one million T cells as underestimates.

The rearrangement uses TRBV7-9 and TRBJ2-3; 10 bases align to TRBD1. Sequencing input: blood. The sequence was obtained from a woman aged 55-69 years in good health. The CDR3 DNA reads as TGTGCCAGCAGCTTAGCTACCGGGACAGGGGTCACAGATACGCAGTATTTT. This codes for CASSLATGTGVTDTQYF.